This T cell receptor beta chain was documented in a study of CD8 T cells in Susac syndrome. Reverse transcription of roughly 0.5 to 1 ug RNA used random hexamers. TCRdb re-derived calls from the immunoSEQ multiplex PCR reads in MiXCR, one entry per CDR3 protein. Among around 200,000 distinct CDR3 sequences listed, 95% were seen once. From germline, CDR1 is SQVTM and CDR2 ANQGSEA. The CDR3 loop spans 15 amino acids. V trimming: 0 bases; J trimming: 3 bases; junction bases outside the gene matches: 4. The specimen was CD8+ T cells from PBMCs. J is TRBJ1-2 and V is TRBV29-1, with 10 bases matching TRBD1. This TCR was sampled from a human donor with Susac syndrome. The CDR3 loop is CSVEDRDRGHYGYTF. In DNA form, the CDR3 reads TGCAGCGTTGAAGACCGGGACAGGGGTCACTATGGCTACACCTTC.